Following are 14 T cell receptor beta chains from one sample sequenced in a study of T cell changes during pregnancy in multiple sclerosis. TCRdb keeps only in-frame clones here, not all; method: immunoSEQ multiplex PCR. The sample gives tens of thousands of clones, roughly 95% of which show up once; 0.65% to 0.75% is in the top ten. Sequencing used peripheral blood, obtained in the second trimester of pregnancy. Receptors were obtained from a female donor in good health, enrolled as a control in a pregnancy study.

The chain links TRBV18 to TRBJ1-1, with 9 bases identical to TRBD1. The length of the CDR3 is 13 residues. Germline V lookup: CDR1 KGHSH, CDR2 LQKENI. Trimming at V came to 7 bases and at J to 4 bases, leaving 4 bases not matched to a gene. The CDR3 region has the DNA TGTGCCAGCTGCTCGACAGGGGGCACTGAAGCTTTCTTT. Translated: CASCSTGGTEAFF.

The CDR3 region is CAWSPDRGYGYTF. CDR3 nucleotide sequence: TGTGCCTGGAGTCCAGACAGGGGCTATGGCTACACCTTC. J is TRBJ1-2 and V is TRBV30; 8 bases agree with TRBD1. Germline loops: CDR1 GTSNPN, CDR2 SVGIG (reference sequence). Trimming at V came to 2 bases and at J to 4 bases, leaving 3 bases not matched to a gene. This CDR3 spans 13 amino acids.

V gene TRBV19 combines with J gene TRBJ1-6, with D possibly TRBD1 on 5 matching bases. Germline V gene data show CDR1 as LNHDA and CDR2 as SQIVND (reference sequence). There are 14 residues in the CDR3. V gave up 6 bases and J gave up 5 bases, with 11 bases separating them. The CDR3 here is CASSDSSNNSPLHF. Here the CDR3 DNA reads TGTGCCAGTAGCGACAGTAGCAATAATTCACCCCTCCACTTT.

V is TRBV6-5 and J is TRBJ2-1; TRBD2 matches at 7 bases. CDR1 MNHEY and CDR2 SVGAGI come from the germline V gene. Losses at the gene ends were 4 bases for V and 7 bases for J; bases not matched to a gene: 13. There are 16 residues in the CDR3. CDR3 sequence: CASSSGTTLESNEQFF. The CDR3 DNA reads as TGTGCCAGCAGTTCCGGGACTACCCTCGAGAGTAATGAGCAGTTCTTC.

The count of this clone is one. The genes are TRBV15 and TRBJ2-2; TRBD2 matches at 8 bases. The CDR3 is 17 residues long. Trimming at V came to 0 bases and at J to 4 bases, leaving 7 bases not matched to a gene. CDR1 is LNHNV, CDR2 YYDKDF, per germline (reference sequence). Here the CDR3 DNA reads TGTGCCACCAGCAGAGATGTTACTAGCGGACGCACCGGGGAGCTGTTTTTT. It specifies CATSRDVTSGRTGELFF.

This clone was detected only once. The genes are TRBV18 and TRBJ2-2; weak D call: TRBD2 (6 bases). This CDR3 is 16 amino acids long. V lost 3 bases, J lost 0 bases, and 11 bases lay in between. The germline V gene encodes CDR1 KGHSH and CDR2 LQKENI. The CDR3, as DNA: TGTGCCAGCTCACCGGTATCTAGCGCGAACACCGGGGAGCTGTTTTTT. As protein: CASSPVSSANTGELFF.

V gene TRBV6-5 combines with J gene TRBJ2-5, with TRBD2 matching 11 bases. Trimming at V came to 4 bases and at J to 2 bases, leaving 3 bases not matched to a gene. CDR1 MNHEY and CDR2 SVGAGI come from the germline V gene. The CDR3 covers 15 residues. The CDR3 DNA follows: TGTGCCAGCAGTTTAGTAGCGGGGGGGCAAGAGACCCAGTACTTC. Translating it yields CASSLVAGGQETQYF.

This chain uses TRBV7-9 with TRBJ1-3, with 10 positions matching TRBD1. Germline V CDR1 and CDR2: SEHNR, FQNEAQ (reference sequence). The ends lost 5 bases at V and 4 bases at J; junction bases unmatched: 5. CDR3 length: 15 amino acids. The CDR3 here is CASSVGTGDGNTIYF. CDR3 coding DNA: TGTGCCAGCAGCGTCGGGACAGGGGACGGAAACACCATATATTTT.

This sequence joins TRBV6-5 and TRBJ2-7; maybe TRBD2 (7 bases). The CDR3 runs to 15 residues. CDR1 is MNHEY, CDR2 SVGAGI, per germline. V was clipped by 6 bases and J by 6 bases, with 21 bases between them. In DNA form, the CDR3 reads TGTGCCAGCAGCAAGGGGGGGGCTTCACTTTTCGAGCAGTACTTC. Translation gives CASSKGGASLFEQYF.

This clone was observed a few times. This chain connects TRBV6-5 to TRBJ2-2; D gene unclear. The CDR3 spans 13 residues. V lost 0 bases and J 7 bases, leaving 6 bases between the germline ends. Germline V gene lookup returns CDR1 MNHEY and CDR2 SVGAGI. CDR3 sequence reads: CASSYSSSGELFF. The CDR3 nucleotides are TGTGCCAGCAGTTACTCTTCCAGCGGGGAGCTGTTTTTT.

The chain employs TRBV4-2 and TRBJ1-5, with 7 bases lining up with TRBD1. The germline CDR1 and CDR2 sequences are LGHNA and YNFKEQ. Trimming removed 0 bases from V and 7 bases from J; junction bases left unmatched: 9. This CDR3 contains 16 residues. CDR3 sequence reads: CASSQESSTGRQPQHF. CDR3 sequence (DNA): TGTGCCAGCAGCCAAGAGTCCTCGACAGGGAGGCAGCCCCAGCATTTT.

The rearrangement uses TRBV27 and TRBJ1-1, with a possible D match to TRBD1 (5 bases). The ends were cut back, 3 bases at V and 0 bases at J, with 5 bases in the middle. The germline CDR1 and CDR2 sequences are MNHEY and SMNVEV (reference sequence). This CDR3 spans 13 amino acids. The chain's CDR3 is CASSFRVNTEAFF. CDR3 sequence (DNA): TGTGCCAGCAGTTTCAGGGTGAACACTGAAGCTTTCTTT.

The chain combines TRBV4-2 with TRBJ2-1; D is possibly TRBD1 (9 bases). Trimming left V 6 bases short and J 2 bases short, with 23 bases between. This CDR3 region has 18 residues. The V gene's germline CDR1 is LGHNA and CDR2 YNFKEQ. DNA of the CDR3: TGTGCCAGCAGTTCGCGGATTAGCGGGACAGGGACCTACAATGAGCAGTTCTTC. Translated: CASSSRISGTGTYNEQFF.

This rearrangement joins TRBV6-5 to TRBJ1-5; D gene ambiguous. The CDR3 is 15 amino acids. Trimming took off 6 bases at V and 0 bases at J, with 12 bases between the two ends. CDR1 and CDR2 (germline): MNHEY, SVGAGI. CDR3 nucleotide sequence: TGTGCCAGCAGCCCGCGGGTCTATAGCAATCAGCCCCAGCATTTT. Protein sequence: CASSPRVYSNQPQHF.